The rows below give T cell receptor beta chains drawn from one sample of a study of beta chain features in type 1 diabetes. Clones were read by immunoSEQ multiplex PCR, and TCRdb kept only the in-frame ones, dropping some. The table has approximately 40,000 clones, 50% seen once. Sequencing was carried out using stem cell memory CD4+ T cells from blood. All receptors come from a woman under 40 in good health. The CDR3 runs from the conserved cysteine through the conserved F or W. The D gene is left open where the match is weak. A clone size is listed for some rows: how often the clone was seen (once, few, many), or a class if it is expanded.

D	size	V	length	J	CDR3	DNA
NA	NA	TRBV2	16	TRBJ2-5	CASWALGSGAQKTQYF	TGTGCCAGCTGGGCTTTGGGTTCAGGGGCCCAGAAGACCCAGTACTTC
TRBD2	NA	TRBV4-2	13	TRBJ2-5	CASSRTGGETQYF	TGTGCCAGCAGCCGGACGGGGGGGGAGACCCAGTACTTC
TRBD2	few	TRBV25-1	17	TRBJ2-1	CASSELSAGGGYNEQFF	TGTGCCAGCAGTGAATTATCCGCGGGAGGGGGGTACAATGAGCAGTTCTTC
NA	NA	TRBV2	12	TRBJ2-3	CATTEDTDTQYF	TGTGCCACCACGGAGGATACAGATACGCAGTATTTT
TRBD2	NA	TRBV7-2	13	TRBJ2-1	CASSLKGTREQFF	TGTGCCAGCAGCTTGAAGGGGACTAGGGAGCAGTTCTTC
NA	NA	TRBV6-1	12	TRBJ2-7	CATQGLSYEQYF	TGTGCCACCCAGGGACTGAGCTACGAGCAGTACTTC
NA	NA	TRBV18	14	TRBJ1-1	CASSPQGMNTEAFF	TGTGCCAGCTCACCACAGGGGATGAACACTGAAGCTTTCTTT
TRBD2	NA	TRBV7-2	15	TRBJ2-3	CASSLRSGRTDTQYF	TGTGCCAGCAGCCTCCGGAGCGGGAGAACAGATACGCAGTATTTT
NA	NA	TRBV16	14	TRBJ1-2	CASSQSRHTDGYTF	TGTGCCAGCAGCCAATCGCGGCACACTGACGGCTACACCTTC
TRBD2	NA	TRBV28	16	TRBJ2-3	CASSRRTSGETDTQYF	TGTGCCAGCAGTCGTCGGACTAGCGGAGAGACAGATACGCAGTATTTT
NA	NA	TRBV4-3	15	TRBJ1-5	CASSQPSGTTEPQHF	TGCGCCAGCAGCCAGCCCTCCGGGACAACCGAGCCCCAGCATTTT
TRBD2	few	TRBV5-8	16	TRBJ2-1	CASSLVRSGTSEPQFF	TGTGCCAGCAGCTTGGTAAGGTCTGGGACTAGCGAACCCCAGTTCTTC
TRBD1	few	TRBV10-3	14	TRBJ2-7	CAISSGTGMYEQYF	TGTGCCATCAGTTCAGGGACAGGGATGTACGAGCAGTACTTC
TRBD2	NA	TRBV11-1	18	TRBJ2-7	CASSPRGGLAGLSYEQYF	TGTGCCAGCAGCCCCAGGGGTGGACTAGCGGGGCTCTCCTACGAGCAGTACTTC
TRBD2	few	TRBV5-1	15	TRBJ2-3	CASSLAGGTTDTQYF	TGCGCCAGCAGCTTGGCGGGAGGGACCACAGATACGCAGTATTTT
TRBD1	NA	TRBV27	14	TRBJ2-7	CASSRGRGYYEQYF	TGTGCCAGCAGCCGGGGCAGGGGGTACTACGAGCAGTACTTC
NA	NA	TRBV19	14	TRBJ1-3	CASSNRTPGNTIYF	TGTGCCAGTAGCAATCGGACACCTGGAAACACCATATATTTT
NA	few	TRBV28	14	TRBJ1-1	CASFPGDTNTEAFF	TGTGCCAGCTTCCCTGGGGACACCAACACTGAAGCTTTCTTT
TRBD1	NA	TRBV7-2	14	TRBJ2-3	CASSQQGVIDTQYF	TGTGCCAGCAGTCAACAGGGGGTTATAGATACGCAGTATTTT
TRBD1	NA	TRBV5-1	16	TRBJ1-2	CASSLAGTASNYGYTF	TGCGCCAGCAGCTTGGCAGGGACAGCATCTAACTATGGCTACACCTTC
NA	NA	TRBV2	14	TRBJ1-5	CASSELRSNQPQHF	TGTGCCAGCAGTGAACTGCGGAGCAATCAGCCCCAGCATTTT
NA	NA	TRBV28	12	TRBJ1-5	CASSAGFQPQHF	TGTGCCAGCAGTGCAGGGTTTCAGCCCCAGCATTTT
TRBD1	few	TRBV7-8	15	TRBJ2-7	CASSLAGRGRGEQYF	TGTGCCAGCAGCTTAGCAGGCAGGGGGCGAGGCGAGCAGTACTTC
NA	few	TRBV5-4	14	TRBJ2-1	CASSLNGGYNEQFF	TGTGCCAGCAGCTTGAACGGAGGCTACAATGAGCAGTTCTTC
TRBD2	NA	TRBV5-1	15	TRBJ2-7	CASSTTSGSSYEQYF	TGCGCCAGCAGCACCACTAGCGGGAGCTCCTACGAGCAGTACTTC
NA	NA	TRBV5-1	13	TRBJ2-7	CASSLATAYEQYF	TGCGCCAGCAGCTTGGCTACAGCCTACGAGCAGTACTTC
NA	NA	TRBV7-2	14	TRBJ2-7	CASSGRKSSYEQYF	TGTGCCAGCAGCGGGCGAAAAAGCTCCTACGAGCAGTACTTC
NA	few	TRBV28	15	TRBJ2-3	CASSSPQTITDTQYF	TGTGCCAGCAGTTCCCCCCAGACTATCACAGATACGCAGTATTTT
TRBD1	NA	TRBV18	15	TRBJ2-7	CASSPGTGPVYEQYF	TGTGCCAGCTCACCAGGGACAGGTCCGGTCTACGAGCAGTACTTC
TRBD1	once	TRBV5-1	15	TRBJ1-2	CASRGQGNHNYGYTF	TGCGCCAGCAGAGGACAGGGGAACCATAACTATGGCTACACCTTC
NA	NA	TRBV2	16	TRBJ2-3	CASSTLRRQRTDTQYF	TGTGCCAGCAGCACTCTGAGAAGACAGCGCACAGATACGCAGTATTTT
TRBD2	NA	TRBV4-2	15	TRBJ2-1	CASRPGLGANNEQFF	TGTGCCAGCAGGCCGGGACTAGGGGCTAACAATGAGCAGTTCTTC
NA	NA	TRBV7-9	14	TRBJ2-3	CASSLRGSTDTQYF	TGTGCCAGCAGCCTCAGGGGAAGCACAGATACGCAGTATTTT
TRBD1	NA	TRBV6-4	14	TRBJ2-3	CASSDRGRSDTQYF	TGTGCCAGCAGTGACAGGGGGCGGTCAGATACGCAGTATTTT
TRBD2	NA	TRBV18	16	TRBJ2-1	CASSGGLAGSYNEQFF	TGTGCCAGCTCAGGAGGACTAGCGGGGTCCTACAATGAGCAGTTCTTC
TRBD2	NA	TRBV5-1	16	TRBJ2-7	CASSLAFKREGYEQYF	TGCGCCAGCAGCTTGGCGTTTAAGCGGGAGGGGTACGAGCAGTACTTC
NA	NA	TRBV5-1	13	TRBJ2-7	CASSLDRFGEQYF	TGCGCCAGCAGCTTGGACAGGTTTGGGGAGCAGTACTTC
TRBD1	NA	TRBV7-8	17	TRBJ2-3	CASSHPKTGASTDTQYF	TGTGCCAGCAGCCACCCGAAGACAGGGGCGAGCACAGATACGCAGTATTTT
TRBD1	NA	TRBV2	14	TRBJ1-1	CASRGTGGNTEAFF	TGTGCCAGCAGGGGGACAGGGGGGAACACTGAAGCTTTCTTT
TRBD2	NA	TRBV29-1	15	TRBJ2-7	CSVELGGRAHGEQYF	TGCAGCGTTGAGTTAGGCGGGAGGGCCCATGGGGAGCAGTACTTC
TRBD1	NA	TRBV4-1	16	TRBJ2-3	CASSHEDRSRTDTQYF	TGCGCCAGCAGCCACGAGGACAGGTCACGCACAGATACGCAGTATTTT
TRBD1	NA	TRBV5-4	13	TRBJ2-7	CASSWDRVYEQYF	TGTGCCAGCAGCTGGGACAGGGTTTACGAGCAGTACTTC
TRBD2	few	TRBV18	16	TRBJ2-2	CASSPLAGEVSGELFF	TGTGCCAGCTCACCCTTAGCGGGAGAAGTCTCCGGGGAGCTGTTTTTT
TRBD2	NA	TRBV10-3	16	TRBJ2-7	CAISVLASGSSHEQYF	TGTGCCATCAGTGTTCTTGCTAGCGGGAGTTCGCACGAGCAGTACTTC
NA	few	TRBV11-2	12	TRBJ2-5	CASSPRSGTQYF	TGTGCCAGCAGCCCCCGGTCCGGGACCCAGTACTTC
NA	NA	TRBV7-2	16	TRBJ1-5	CASSPSLRGSNQPQHF	TGTGCCAGCAGTCCCTCACTTAGGGGGAGCAATCAGCCCCAGCATTTT
TRBD1	NA	TRBV6-1	18	TRBJ2-6	CASSERGQGYSGANVLTF	TGTGCCAGCAGTGAAAGGGGACAGGGGTACTCTGGGGCCAACGTCCTGACTTTC
NA	few	TRBV30	14	TRBJ2-3	CAWSVGAGGDTQYF	TGTGCCTGGAGTGTTGGGGCAGGCGGCGATACGCAGTATTTT
NA	NA	TRBV7-2	15	TRBJ2-5	CASSLSGVEKRTQYF	TGTGCCAGCAGCTTAAGCGGCGTGGAAAAGAGAACCCAGTACTTC
TRBD2	NA	TRBV27	15	TRBJ2-1	CASSLLAGSWNEQFF	TGTGCCAGCAGCTTACTAGCGGGTTCGTGGAATGAGCAGTTCTTC